The rows below give T cell receptor beta chains drawn from one sample of a study of blood T cell repertoires in COVID-19. Method: immunoSEQ multiplex PCR; TCRdb's copy keeps in-frame clones and lacks some. The sample lists 300,000 or so clones, roughly 87% occurring once. The sample taken for sequencing was peripheral blood. All receptors come from a man in his fifties with active or convalescent COVID-19. CDR3s include the opening cysteine and the closing phenylalanine or tryptophan. The order of the fields is D gene, CDR3 length, clone size, J gene, V gene, CDR3 DNA, CDR3 protein. A D gene is named only where the DNA matches it firmly. Clone size appears in some rows only: once, few, many, or a class for an expanded clone.

TRBD1,18,once,TRBJ1-1,TRBV28,TGTGCCAGCAGTCCGGGGACAGGGGCGCGTGTATTGAACACTGAAGCTTTCTTT,CASSPGTGARVLNTEAFF
.,13,once,TRBJ2-5,TRBV5-1,TGCGCCAGCAGCTCAAATCTGAGAGAGACCCAGTACTTC,CASSSNLRETQYF
.,14,.,TRBJ2-3,TRBV2,TGTGCCAGCCTCAACCAGGCTAGCAGAGATACGCAGTATTTT,CASLNQASRDTQYF
TRBD2,15,.,TRBJ2-3,TRBV7-9,TGTGCCAGCAGCTTCAGGACTAGCGGCACAGATACGCAGTATTTT,CASSFRTSGTDTQYF
TRBD1,13,.,TRBJ1-1,TRBV6-5,TGTGCCAGCATGGACAGGGTGAACACTGAAGCTTTCTTT,CASMDRVNTEAFF
.,12,.,TRBJ1-2,TRBV29-1,TGCAGCGTTCGGTGGGACTCTTATGGCTACACCTTC,CSVRWDSYGYTF
.,15,.,TRBJ1-5,TRBV4-3,TGCGCCAGCAGCCAAGAGTGGAAGGGAGGTCAGCCCCAGCATTTT,CASSQEWKGGQPQHF
TRBD1,15,few,TRBJ1-5,TRBV30,TGTGCCTGGAGTGTTGGACAGGCTCTTTTTCAGCCCCAGCATTTT,CAWSVGQALFQPQHF
TRBD1,15,.,TRBJ1-2,TRBV6-5,TGTGCCAGCAGCCCCACTAGGGACAGGGCCCATGGCTACACCTTC,CASSPTRDRAHGYTF
.,18,.,TRBJ2-6,TRBV6-2/TRBV6-3,TGTGCCAGCACCCCCGAGGGGGACGGCCACTCTGGGGCCAACGTCCTGACTTTC,CASTPEGDGHSGANVLTF
TRBD2,13,.,TRBJ2-3,TRBV6-5,TGTGCCAGCATGGCGGGGGTTACAGATACGCAGTATTTT,CASMAGVTDTQYF
TRBD1,16,.,TRBJ1-1,TRBV5-1,TGCGCCAGCAGCATACGGACAGGGCGGCAATCCACTGAAGCTTTCTTT,CASSIRTGRQSTEAFF
.,13,.,TRBJ1-6,TRBV6-5,TGTGCCAGCAGTTCTCGACAGACTTTACCCCTCCACTTT,CASSSRQTLPLHF
TRBD2,13,.,TRBJ2-5,TRBV19,TGTGCCAGTAGCCGACTAGCAAAGGAGACCCAGTACTTC,CASSRLAKETQYF
.,14,.,TRBJ2-2,TRBV5-4,TGTGCCAGCAGCTCCTACGGGTGGACCGGGGAGCTGTTTTTT,CASSSYGWTGELFF
.,13,.,TRBJ1-3,TRBV27,TGTGCCAGCAGGGGCGGGGGGTCTCGCACCATATATTTT,CASRGGGSRTIYF
.,13,.,TRBJ2-2,TRBV12-3/TRBV12-4,TGTGCCAGCAGACCGCGTACGGCCGGGGAGCTGTTTTTT,CASRPRTAGELFF
.,16,.,TRBJ1-3,TRBV9,TGTGCCAGCAGCGCGGACAGTTCGAGCTCTGGAAACACCATATATTTT,CASSADSSSSGNTIYF
TRBD2,16,once,TRBJ2-5,TRBV6-5,TGTGCCAGCAGTTACAGGACTAGCGGGGCACAAGAGACCCAGTACTTC,CASSYRTSGAQETQYF
.,15,.,TRBJ1-1,TRBV4-1,TGCGCCAGCAGCCATCTCAAGACAGGCTTAACGAGGGCTTTCTTT,CASSHLKTGLTRAFF
.,15,once,TRBJ1-3,TRBV28,TGTGCCAGCAGTTTACTTCCGGGTGCTGGAAACACCATATATTTT,CASSLLPGAGNTIYF
TRBD1,17,.,TRBJ1-4,TRBV30,TGTGCCTGGAGTCCGACGACAGGGGAATTAACTAATGAAAAACTGTTTTTT,CAWSPTTGELTNEKLFF
.,12,.,TRBJ1-1,TRBV10-3,TGTGCCATCAGTGAGTCGACAGATGAAGCTTTCTTT,CAISESTDEAFF
.,15,.,TRBJ2-6,TRBV19,TGTGCCAGTAGTATACGGGGTCCCGGGGCCAACGTCCTGACTTTC,CASSIRGPGANVLTF
.,13,.,TRBJ1-2,TRBV10-3,TGTGCCATCAGTGACGGCGGCAACTATGGCTACACCTTC,CAISDGGNYGYTF
TRBD1,13,once,TRBJ2-1,TRBV5-1,TGCGCCAGCAGCCCCCGGGACAGGGGCGAGCAGTTCTTC,CASSPRDRGEQFF
TRBD1,13,.,TRBJ2-5,TRBV2,TGTGCCAGCAGGTGGGACAGGGAAGAGACCCAGTACTTC,CASRWDREETQYF
TRBD1,15,.,TRBJ2-4,TRBV15,TGTGCCACCAGCAACCCAGGGGGAGCCAAAAACATTCAGTACTTC,CATSNPGGAKNIQYF
TRBD1,15,.,TRBJ2-7,TRBV6-5,TGTGCCAGCAGTTACTCGGCAGGGGGCTACTACGAGCAGTACTTC,CASSYSAGGYYEQYF
TRBD1,14,.,TRBJ2-2,TRBV3-1/TRBV3-2,TGTGCCAGCAGCCATCAGGGGGCAGTCGGGGAGCTGTTTTTT,CASSHQGAVGELFF
.,16,.,TRBJ2-1,TRBV4-1,TGCGCCAGCAGCCAAGCTGGAGCGGTCCGGGGCAATGAGCAGTTCTTC,CASSQAGAVRGNEQFF
.,15,.,TRBJ2-2,TRBV7-2,TGTGCCAGCAGCTTAGCCCCAGGTACAAACGGGGAGCTGTTTTTT,CASSLAPGTNGELFF
TRBD2,16,few,TRBJ2-5,TRBV9,TGTGCCAGCAGCGTAGCGGGGGGGCAGGGCCAAGAGACCCAGTACTTC,CASSVAGGQGQETQYF
.,14,.,TRBJ2-7,TRBV7-2,TGTGCCAGCAGCTTAGAGGGCAGGGCCTACGAGCAGTACTTC,CASSLEGRAYEQYF
TRBD1,13,once,TRBJ1-2,TRBV6-5,TGTGCCAGTTCCCGGGACAGGGCCAATGGCTACACCTTC,CASSRDRANGYTF
.,15,many,TRBJ2-2,TRBV5-1,TGCGCCAGCAGCATTGCAGGGTACGCCACCGGGGAGCTGTTTTTT,CASSIAGYATGELFF
.,16,.,TRBJ2-7,TRBV28,TGTGCCAGCAGTTTTTTGGCTCGGGCGGGATGGTACGAGCAGTACTTC,CASSFLARAGWYEQYF
.,13,.,TRBJ1-1,TRBV6-5,TGTGCCAGCAGTTCGGGAGGGAACACTGAAGCTTTCTTT,CASSSGGNTEAFF
.,14,.,TRBJ2-1,TRBV11-2,TGTGCCAGCAGCTTTCAGTACTCCTACAATGAGCAGTTCTTC,CASSFQYSYNEQFF
TRBD1,17,.,TRBJ1-3,TRBV9,TGTGCCAGCAGCGGGGGACAGGGGCCGAACTCTGGAAACACCATATATTTT,CASSGGQGPNSGNTIYF
.,15,.,TRBJ1-2,TRBV16,TGTGCCAGCAGCCATGACAGATATTATCGAAATGGCTACACCTTC,CASSHDRYYRNGYTF
.,15,.,TRBJ1-5,TRBV28,TGTGCCAGCACCGGAGAGGGAGGGAGCAATCAGCCCCAGCATTTT,CASTGEGGSNQPQHF
.,16,.,TRBJ2-3,TRBV2,TGTGCCAGCAGTGGTTTGGGGGCCTCAAACGCAGATACGCAGTATTTT,CASSGLGASNADTQYF
TRBD1,17,.,TRBJ1-5,TRBV19,TGTGCCAGTAGTGGACAGGGACAGGGTATCGGAGGTCAGCCCCAGCATTTT,CASSGQGQGIGGQPQHF
.,15,.,TRBJ1-3,TRBV3-1/TRBV3-2,TGTGCCAGCAGCCAAGAGTCAGGGGCTGGAAACACCATATATTTT,CASSQESGAGNTIYF
.,14,.,TRBJ1-2,TRBV2,TGTGCCAGCAGGGCCTCGACAGATAGCATCACCTACACCTTC,CASRASTDSITYTF
.,18,once,TRBJ2-3,TRBV7-2,TGTGCCAGCAGCGAAACGCCCCAAAGCGGACCTAGCACAGATACGCAGTATTTT,CASSETPQSGPSTDTQYF